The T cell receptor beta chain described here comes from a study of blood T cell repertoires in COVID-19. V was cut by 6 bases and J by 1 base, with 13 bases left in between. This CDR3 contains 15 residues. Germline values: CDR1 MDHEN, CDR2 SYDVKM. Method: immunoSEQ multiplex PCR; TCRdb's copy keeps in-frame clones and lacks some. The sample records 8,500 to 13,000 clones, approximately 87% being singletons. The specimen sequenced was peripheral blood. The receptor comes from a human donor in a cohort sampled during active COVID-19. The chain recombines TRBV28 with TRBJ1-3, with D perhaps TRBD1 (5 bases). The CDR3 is CASSPDRQSGNTIYF. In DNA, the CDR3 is TGTGCCAGCAGCCCTGACAGACAGTCTGGAAACACCATATATTTT. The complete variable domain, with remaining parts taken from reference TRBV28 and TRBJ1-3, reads DVKVTQSSRYLVKRTGEKVFLECVQDMDHENMFWYRQDPGLGLRLIYFSYDVKMKEKGDIPEGYSVSREKKERFSLILESASTNQTSMYLCASSPDRQSGNTIYFGEGSWLTVV.